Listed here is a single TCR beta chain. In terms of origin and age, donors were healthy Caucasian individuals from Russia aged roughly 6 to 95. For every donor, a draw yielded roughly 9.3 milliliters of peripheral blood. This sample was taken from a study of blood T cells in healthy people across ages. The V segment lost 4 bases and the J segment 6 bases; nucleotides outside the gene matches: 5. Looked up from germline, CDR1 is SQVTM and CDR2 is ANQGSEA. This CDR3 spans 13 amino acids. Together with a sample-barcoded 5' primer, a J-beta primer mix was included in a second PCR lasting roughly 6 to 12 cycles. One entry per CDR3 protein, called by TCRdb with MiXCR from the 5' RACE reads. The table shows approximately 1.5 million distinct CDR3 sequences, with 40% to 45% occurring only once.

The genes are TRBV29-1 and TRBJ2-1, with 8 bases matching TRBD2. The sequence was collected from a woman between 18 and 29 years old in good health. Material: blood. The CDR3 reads CSVGVAGFNEQFF. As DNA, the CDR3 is TGCAGCGTTGGGGTAGCGGGGTTCAATGAGCAGTTCTTC.